Below, one TCR beta chain is given with its context. The data originate from a study of blood T cells in healthy people across ages. Extracted total RNA amounted to at least 5 micrograms for each sample. V was shortened by 0 bases and J by 2 bases, with 8 bases between the two germline ends. Germline assignment: CDR1 LGHNA and CDR2 YNFKEQ. The CDR3 spans 15 residues. With a J-beta primer mix and a sample-barcoded 5' primer, a second PCR ran about 7 to 12 cycles. A template-switch adaptor containing 12 random nucleotides labeled each cDNA molecule. The yield of each sample was at least 3 million CDR3-containing paired-end reads. MiXCR was run by TCRdb on the 5' RACE reads, yielding one entry per CDR3 protein. Among about 570,000 distinct CDR3 sequences listed, about 25% were seen once.

The gene calls are TRBV4-2 and TRBJ2-4; D unclear. Sequenced: blood. This clonotype was sampled from a woman in her 70s in good health. CDR3 loop: CASSQDWGPKNIQYF. CDR3 coding DNA: TGTGCCAGCAGCCAAGATTGGGGTCCCAAAAACATTCAGTACTTC.